These 8 T cell receptor beta chains were all obtained from the same sample, sequenced in a study of early T cells in non-severe SARS-CoV-2 infection listed by TCRdb under 2021. Libraries were constructed by 5' RACE. The listed sequencing device is NextSeq 500. TCRdb cleaned the public reads at Q25 with fastp, built clones with MiXCR and kept in-frame beta chains. CDR3 protein sequences are deduplicated, and each keeps its most common genes and DNA. In this sample the table shows some 77,000 distinct CDR3 sequences, roughly 12% of which occur a single time. Jointly, the top ten make up 1.1% of the sample. The sequenced sample consisted of whole blood. The receptors stem from an adult who was a healthcare worker with PCR-confirmed SARS-CoV-2 infection or an uninfected control (not recorded which).

This rearrangement joins TRBV29-1 to TRBJ2-2; 8 bases fit TRBD2. With V trimmed by 2 bases and J by 4 bases, 3 bases remained unmatched. The CDR3 is 14 amino acids. Germline CDR1 is SQVTM and CDR2 is ANQGSEA. DNA of the CDR3: TGCAGCGTTGAACCTACTAGCGGCACCGGGGAGCTGTTTTTT. Protein: CSVEPTSGTGELFF.

The gene calls are TRBV28 and TRBJ2-5; D is possibly TRBD1 (5 bases). Germline CDR1 reads MDHEN; CDR2 reads SYDVKM. V lost 3 bases and J 13 bases, leaving 15 bases between the germline ends. This CDR3 region has 12 residues. The CDR3: CASSFKGRVTYF. CDR3 nucleotides: TGTGCCAGCAGTTTTAAAGGCAGGGTAACGTACTTC.

This chain connects TRBV6-2 or TRBV6-3 to TRBJ2-1, with D possibly matching TRBD2 (5 bases). This CDR3 has 12 amino acids. Trimming took off 2 bases at V and 14 bases at J, with 13 bases between the two ends. The V gene's germline CDR1 is MNHEY and CDR2 SVGEGT. CDR3 nucleotides: TGTGCCAGCAGTTACGAGACTATGAAGGAGTTCTTC. This codes for CASSYETMKEFF.

This clonotype was recorded a few times. V gene TRBV29-1 combines with J gene TRBJ2-7; D call uncertain. Trimming pared 6 bases from V and 0 bases from J, leaving 12 bases between. The germline CDR1 and CDR2 sequences are SQVTM and ANQGSEA. The CDR3 totals 13 residues. The CDR3 loop is CSVISASSYEQYF. Here the CDR3 DNA reads TGCAGCGTGATTTCAGCAAGCTCCTACGAGCAGTACTTC.

This clonotype was counted at least ten times. At one end, the junction sequence differs from germline, possibly due to a read error. The rearrangement uses TRBV24-1 and TRBJ2-1; TRBD2 matches at 12 bases. The germline V gene encodes CDR1 KGHDR and CDR2 SFDVKD. This CDR3 is 14 amino acids long. The CDR3 here is CATGDGLAGYEQFF. CDR3 bases: TGTGCCACCGGTGATGGACTAGCGGGGTATGAGCAGTTCTTC.

This chain joins TRBV10-3 and TRBJ1-2, with no clear D. Germline values: CDR1 ENHRY, CDR2 SYGVKD. CDR3 size: 12 residues. CDR3 region: CVVGARGTGYTF. The CDR3 DNA is TGTGTCGTTGGCGCGCGGGGAACCGGCTACACCTTC.

This clonotype turned up a few times. The V and J genes are TRBV10-1 and TRBJ2-2, with 10 bases identical to TRBD2. The CDR3 covers 14 residues. CDR1 and CDR2 from the germline V gene are WNHNN and SYGVQD (reference sequence). Trimming took 5 bases from V and 7 from J; bases not matched to a gene: 4. DNA for the CDR3: TGCGCCAGCAGTAGCGGGGGGGCCTACGGGGAGCTGTTTTTT. It specifies CASSSGGAYGELFF.

This clonotype showed up many times. This chain links TRBV6-2 or TRBV6-3 with TRBJ2-3; 9 bases match TRBD1. Trimming cost V 5 bases and J 1 base; bases outside gene matches: 4. The length of the CDR3 is 15 residues. Germline V gene data show CDR1 as MNHEY and CDR2 as SVGEGT. Written as DNA, the CDR3 is TGTGCCAGCAGTGCCCGGGACAGGGGCACAGATACGCAGTATTTT. Its protein product is CASSARDRGTDTQYF.